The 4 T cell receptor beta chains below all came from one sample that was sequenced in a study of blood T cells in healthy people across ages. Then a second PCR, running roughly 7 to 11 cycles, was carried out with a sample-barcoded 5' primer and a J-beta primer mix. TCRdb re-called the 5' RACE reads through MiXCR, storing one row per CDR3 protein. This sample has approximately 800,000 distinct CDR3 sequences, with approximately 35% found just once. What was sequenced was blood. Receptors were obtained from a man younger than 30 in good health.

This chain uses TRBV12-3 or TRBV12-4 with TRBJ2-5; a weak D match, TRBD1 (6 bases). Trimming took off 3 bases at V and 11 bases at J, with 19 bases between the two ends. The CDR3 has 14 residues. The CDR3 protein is CASSLDSPIDEQYF. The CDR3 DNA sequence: TGTGCCAGCAGTTTGGACAGCCCTATTGATGAGCAGTACTTC.

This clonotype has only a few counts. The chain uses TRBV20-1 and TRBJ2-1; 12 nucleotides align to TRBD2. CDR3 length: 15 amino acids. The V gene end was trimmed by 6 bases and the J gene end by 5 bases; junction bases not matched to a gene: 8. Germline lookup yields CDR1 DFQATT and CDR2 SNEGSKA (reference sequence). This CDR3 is CSAPTSGGPDNEQFF. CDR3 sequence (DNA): TGCAGTGCCCCAACTAGCGGGGGGCCGGACAATGAGCAGTTCTTC.

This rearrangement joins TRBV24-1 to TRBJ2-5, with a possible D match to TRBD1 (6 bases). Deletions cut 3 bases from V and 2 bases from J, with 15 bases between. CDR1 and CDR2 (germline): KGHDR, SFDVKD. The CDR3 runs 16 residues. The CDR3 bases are TGTGCCACCAGTGATGCTTGGGACAACAAGCAAGAGACCCAGTACTTC. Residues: CATSDAWDNKQETQYF.

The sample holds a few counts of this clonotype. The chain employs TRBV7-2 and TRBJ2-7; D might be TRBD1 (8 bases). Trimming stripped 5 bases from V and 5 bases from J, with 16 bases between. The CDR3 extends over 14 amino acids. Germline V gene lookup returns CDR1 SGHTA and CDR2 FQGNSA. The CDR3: CASSPRTGTNEQYF. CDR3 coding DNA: TGTGCCAGCAGCCCTCGGACAGGGACTAACGAGCAGTACTTC.